Listed here are 9 T cell receptor beta chains from one sample, sequenced in a study of T-cell memory formation after mild COVID-19 (dated by TCRdb to 2020 to 2023). Libraries were built with 5' RACE. Reads for this sample came from an Illumina NovaSeq 6000. TCRdb took the public reads, trimmed them with fastp at Q25, ran MiXCR for clone calling and kept in-frame beta chains. Rows are unified per CDR3 protein, each entry keeping the most common DNA and genes. In all, the sample holds tens of thousands of distinct CDR3 sequences, and 6% to 7% of those were seen once. About 0.84% of the sample goes to the ten largest clones. Input material: PBMCs or a T cell subset sorted from them (not recorded which). The source of these receptors is an adult who had mild COVID-19 (a few samples of this study predate the infection). The sample titles of this study are shuffled in the database, so cell type and time point are left out.

The chain is built from TRBV12-3 or TRBV12-4 and TRBJ2-3; TRBD2 aligns across 9 bases. The CDR3 totals 21 residues. V dropped 5 bases and J dropped 3; count of bases not matched to a gene: 24. The CDR3 DNA follows: TGTGCCAGCAGTGCCCTGCCGGGATGGCGGGGGGGCCGGGAGGTGACAGATACGCAGTATTTT. Translating gives CASSALPGWRGGREVTDTQYF.

This chain connects TRBV7-9 to TRBJ2-3; TRBD2 aligns across 13 bases. The germline V gene has CDR1 SEHNR and CDR2 FQNEAQ (reference sequence). Unmatched junction bases numbered 18, after V lost 3 bases and J lost 6 bases. This CDR3 region has 20 residues. CDR3 nucleotide sequence: TGTGCCAGCAGCTTCTCCCCGGGACTAGCGGGAATTTTTGTGCGTGATACGCAGTATTTT. Protein: CASSFSPGLAGIFVRDTQYF. The full variable domain, completed using reference TRBV7-9 and TRBJ2-3, is DTGVSQNPRHKITKRGQNVTFRCDPISEHNRLYWYRQTLGQGPEFLTYFQNEAQLEKSRLLSDRFSAERPKGSFSTLEIQRTEQGDSAMYLCASSFSPGLAGIFVRDTQYFGPGTRLTVL.

The table lists this clonotype with a few counts. This chain links TRBV5-1 with TRBJ2-3; D possibly corresponds to TRBD2 (5 bases). Trimming stripped 3 bases from V and 0 bases from J, with 5 bases between. Germline loops: CDR1 SGHRS, CDR2 YFSETQ. This CDR3 has 13 residues. In nucleotides, the CDR3 is TGCGCCAGCAGCTGGACTAGCACAGATACGCAGTATTTT. Its protein product is CASSWTSTDTQYF.

The rearrangement uses TRBV19 and TRBJ1-1; 8 nucleotides align to TRBD1. The CDR3 totals 15 residues. After removal of 4 bases from V and 2 bases from J, the junction contained 6 bases not matched to a gene. Germline lookup yields CDR1 LNHDA and CDR2 SQIVND (reference sequence). The CDR3 coding sequence is TGTGCCAGTAGTACACAGACAGGGGTCAACACTGAAGCTTTCTTT. It yields the protein CASSTQTGVNTEAFF.

V gene TRBV7-3 combines with J gene TRBJ2-3, with TRBD2 matching over 16 bases. The CDR3 has 17 residues. The junction had 8 bases not matched to a gene; V was cut back by 5 bases and J by 6 bases. From germline, CDR1 is SGHTA and CDR2 FQGTGA. The CDR3 DNA reads TGTGCCAGCAGCCTCCCGGGACTAGCGGGGGGGTCTGATACGCAGTATTTT. Translated, it gives CASSLPGLAGGSDTQYF.

This clonotype was observed many times. The chain carries TRBV7-2 and TRBJ1-5; D unclear. CDR3 length equals 13 residues. V shed 1 base and J shed 7 bases, with 8 bases lying between them. The germline V gene has CDR1 SGHTA and CDR2 FQGNSA. CDR3 DNA sequence: TGTGCCAGCAGCTTAGATTGGTCCCAGCCCCAGCATTTT. This gives the protein CASSLDWSQPQHF. Full variable domain (outside the CDR3, taken from reference TRBV7-2 and TRBJ1-5): GAGVSQSPSNKVTEKGKDVELRCDPISGHTALYWYRQSLGQGLEFLIYFQGNSAPDKSGLPSDRFSAERTGGSVSTLTIQRTQQEDSAVYLCASSLDWSQPQHFGDGTRLSIL.

This clonotype has at least ten counts. V gene TRBV9 combines with J gene TRBJ2-2; 8 bases are shared with TRBD1. CDR1 and CDR2 (germline): SGDLS, YYNGEE. The CDR3 contains 16 residues. The V segment lost 4 bases and the J segment 0 bases; nucleotides outside the gene matches: 5. CDR3 residues: CASSIRTGSNTGELFF. CDR3 sequence (DNA): TGTGCCAGCAGCATACGGACAGGGTCGAACACCGGGGAGCTGTTTTTT.

There are a few counts of this clonotype. This CDR3 is CASSLSAASGNTIYF. In DNA, the CDR3 is TGTGCCAGCAGCTTATCGGCCGCCTCTGGAAACACCATATATTTT. The chain employs TRBV7-9 and TRBJ1-3; D is uncertain. V shed 2 bases and J shed 0 bases, with 8 bases lying between them. The CDR3 runs to 15 residues. Per germline, CDR1 SEHNR and CDR2 FQNEAQ (reference sequence).

This rearrangement joins TRBV7-8 to TRBJ2-7, with D perhaps TRBD1 or TRBD2 (5 bases each). The CDR3 spans 14 residues. The V gene's germline CDR1 is SGHVS and CDR2 FQNEAQ. V lost 5 bases, J lost 9 bases, and 20 bases lay in between. CDR3 coding DNA: TGTGCCAGCAGCCACGCCGGGACGGCCTACCTGCAGTACTTC. This sequence encodes CASSHAGTAYLQYF. The entire variable domain, with the rest obtained from reference TRBV7-8 and TRBJ2-7, is as follows: GAGVSQSPRYKVAKRGQDVALRCDPISGHVSLFWYQQALGQGPEFLTYFQNEAQLDKSGLPSDRFFAERPEGSVSTLKIQRTQQEDSAVYLCASSHAGTAYLQYFGPGTRLTVT.